The rows below give T cell receptor beta chains drawn from one sample of a study of cytomegalovirus exposure and HLA in healthy donors. Profiling relied on immunoSEQ multiplex PCR, and the TCRdb table lists in-frame clones only, not all of them. The sample has some 150,000 clones, 73% seen once. The sequenced sample was PBMCs. The receptor set was obtained from a human donor in good health. The CDR3 runs from the conserved cysteine through the conserved F or W. A D gene is named only where the DNA matches it firmly. Part of the rows lack a size; the others show once, few, many or a class for expanded clones.

cdr3_aa cdr3_nt j_call clone_size v_call d_call
CSVIARGGPSYSYEQYF TGCAGCGTTATAGCTCGAGGGGGACCTTCTTACTCCTACGAGCAGTACTTC TRBJ2-7 NA TRBV29-1 NA
CASSPGQGVTDTQYF TGCGCCAGCAGCCCTGGACAGGGGGTTACAGATACGCAGTATTTT TRBJ2-3 NA TRBV5-1 TRBD1
CASSQDQAGLAGPDTQYF TGTGCCAGCAGCCAAGATCAGGCCGGACTAGCGGGGCCAGATACGCAGTATTTT TRBJ2-3 NA TRBV4-2 TRBD2
CASSLMASGSYEQYF TGCGCCAGCAGCTTGATGGCTAGCGGGTCCTACGAGCAGTACTTC TRBJ2-7 NA TRBV5-1 TRBD2
CASSESSGSYYNEQFF TGCGCCAGCAGTGAGTCTAGCGGGTCCTATTACAATGAGCAGTTCTTC TRBJ2-1 NA TRBV10-1 TRBD2
CAWSEGGSGKLFF TGTGCCTGGAGTGAAGGGGGCAGCGGAAAACTGTTTTTT TRBJ1-4 NA TRBV30 TRBD1
CASSLQGEAFF TGTGCCAGCAGTTTACAGGGTGAAGCTTTCTTT TRBJ1-1 NA TRBV28 NA
CATSSLAGVDNEQFF TGTGCCACCAGTTCCCTAGCGGGAGTTGACAATGAGCAGTTCTTC TRBJ2-1 NA TRBV15 TRBD2
CASSPSGTGCEAFF TGTGCCAGCTCACCCTCCGGGACAGGGTGTGAAGCTTTCTTT TRBJ1-1 few TRBV18 TRBD1
CSVGEDTEAFF TGCAGCGTCGGGGAGGACACTGAAGCTTTCTTT TRBJ1-1 NA TRBV29-1 NA
CASSLDGRGNQPQHF TGCGCCAGCAGCTTGGATGGGAGGGGCAATCAGCCCCAGCATTTT TRBJ1-5 NA TRBV5-1 NA
CASSLGTSPDTQYF TGTGCCAGCAGCTTAGGAACTAGCCCAGATACGCAGTATTTT TRBJ2-3 NA TRBV9 NA
CASSQVRTGESNQPQHF TGTGCCAGCAGCCAAGTTCGTACGGGAGAAAGCAATCAGCCCCAGCATTTT TRBJ1-5 NA TRBV4-2 NA
CASSPRTSGGEETQYF TGTGCCAGCAGTCCACGGACTAGCGGGGGAGAAGAGACCCAGTACTTC TRBJ2-5 NA TRBV27 TRBD2
CATSRDPGHGNTIYF TGTGCCACCAGCAGAGATCCAGGGCACGGAAACACCATATATTTT TRBJ1-3 NA TRBV15 NA
CASSLVWQGIQPQHF TGTGCCAGCAGCTTAGTCTGGCAGGGAATCCAGCCCCAGCATTTT TRBJ1-5 few TRBV7-2 NA
CASSVDRGLYQPQHF TGTGCCAGCAGCGTGGACAGGGGATTGTATCAGCCCCAGCATTTT TRBJ1-5 NA TRBV2 TRBD1
CASSPDRQANTEAFF TGTGCCAGCAGCCCCGACAGACAGGCTAACACTGAAGCTTTCTTT TRBJ1-1 NA TRBV7-3 NA
CASTGQGVTPLHF TGTGCCAGTACAGGACAGGGGGTGACACCCCTCCACTTT TRBJ1-6 NA TRBV19 TRBD1
CASSSGLAGTNEQFF TGTGCCAGCAGCTCGGGACTAGCGGGGACCAATGAGCAGTTCTTC TRBJ2-1 NA TRBV6-5 TRBD2
CASRRDHSDTQYF TGTGCCAGCAGGCGGGACCACTCCGATACGCAGTATTTT TRBJ2-3 NA TRBV2 NA
CASLLRDRGTEAFF TGTGCCAGCTTACTCCGGGACAGGGGAACTGAAGCTTTCTTT TRBJ1-1 NA TRBV28 TRBD1
CASSVGLRVRETQYF TGTGCCAGCAGCGTAGGGCTCAGAGTGCGGGAGACCCAGTACTTC TRBJ2-5 NA TRBV9 NA
CASSPLGGAQYNEQFF TGTGCCAGCAGCCCTCTAGGTGGGGCACAATACAATGAGCAGTTCTTC TRBJ2-1 NA TRBV7-3 NA
CASSEGVAGSYVQYF TGCGCCAGCAGTGAGGGGGTAGCGGGAAGTTACGTGCAGTACTTC TRBJ2-7 once TRBV10-1 TRBD2
CASSEGGLALHEQFF TGTGCCAGCAGCGAGGGGGGACTAGCACTCCATGAGCAGTTCTTC TRBJ2-1 NA TRBV9 TRBD2
CASSFTGGTYGYTF TGTGCCAGCAGCTTCACAGGGGGCACCTATGGCTACACCTTC TRBJ1-2 few TRBV11-2 TRBD1
CASSAAPGQRMNEKLFF TGTGCCAGCAGCGCCGCTCCGGGACAGAGGATGAATGAAAAACTGTTTTTT TRBJ1-4 NA TRBV5-4 TRBD1
CASSPTGEGTEAFF TGTGCCAGCTCCCCGACGGGGGAGGGGACTGAAGCTTTCTTT TRBJ1-1 few TRBV21-1 NA
CASSLDSYNYGYTF TGCGCCAGCAGCTTGGACAGTTATAACTATGGCTACACCTTC TRBJ1-2 NA TRBV5-1 NA
CASSLASRGSYNEQFF TGCGCCAGCAGCTTGGCTAGCCGCGGCTCCTACAATGAGCAGTTCTTC TRBJ2-1 NA TRBV5-1 NA
CASRVSHEQYF TGTGCCAGCAGGGTTAGTCACGAGCAGTACTTC TRBJ2-7 few TRBV2 NA
CASSQTGYEQYF TGTGCCAGCAGCCAGACAGGGTACGAGCAGTACTTC TRBJ2-7 once TRBV7-9 TRBD1
CASSEGGGAAYNEQFF TGCGCCAGCAGTGAGGGCGGGGGGGCCGCATACAATGAGCAGTTCTTC TRBJ2-1 few TRBV10-1 TRBD2
CASSLVERGGTDTQYF TGTGCCAGCAGCTTAGTGGAGCGGGGGGGGACAGATACGCAGTATTTT TRBJ2-3 NA TRBV7-9 TRBD2
CAWSVGLAGVNEQFF TGTGCCTGGAGTGTAGGGCTAGCGGGAGTTAATGAGCAGTTCTTC TRBJ2-1 NA TRBV30 TRBD2
CASSQDDRRGRNTGELFF TGTGCCAGCAGCCAAGATGACCGAAGGGGGCGGAACACCGGGGAGCTGTTTTTT TRBJ2-2 NA TRBV14 TRBD1
CASSQDSRQPAPRQYF TGCGCCAGCAGCCAAGATTCTCGACAGCCGGCCCCCAGGCAGTACTTC TRBJ2-7 NA TRBV4-1 NA
CASSLRGDPGNQPQHF TGTGCCAGCAGCCTCCGGGGGGATCCAGGCAATCAGCCCCAGCATTTT TRBJ1-5 NA TRBV13 NA
CASSPTLPLANSYNEQFF TGTGCCAGCAGCCCGACCCTCCCGCTAGCGAACTCCTACAATGAGCAGTTCTTC TRBJ2-1 few TRBV7-9 NA
CASSESRTGNTGELFF TGCGCCAGCAGTGAGTCTCGGACAGGGAACACCGGGGAGCTGTTTTTT TRBJ2-2 NA TRBV10-1 TRBD1
CASLSSGNEQFF TGTGCCAGTCTCAGCTCGGGCAATGAGCAGTTCTTC TRBJ2-1 NA TRBV27 NA
CASSQALPGNGNTIYF TGTGCCAGCAGCCAAGCTCTCCCGGGGAACGGAAACACCATATATTTT TRBJ1-3 NA TRBV14 NA
CASSRDTNYEQYF TGTGCCAGCAGCAGGGACACTAACTACGAGCAGTACTTC TRBJ2-7 NA TRBV6-5 NA